This T cell receptor beta chain originates from a study of human T cells and chemical hapten exposure. Each CDR3 protein gets one entry after TCRdb re-called the RACE reads with MiXCR. The sample carries over 300,000 distinct CDR3 sequences, roughly 5% recorded once. This sample's time point: pre-sensitization, week 0. As for treatment: therapeutic diphenylcyclopropenone sensitization with weekly scalp DPC. Trimming took 7 bases from V and 4 from J, leaving 26 bases between them. This CDR3 has 17 residues. Germline CDR1 reads SGHAT; CDR2 reads FQNNGV. This clonotype was seen a few times. The V gene is TRBV11-2, the J gene TRBJ2-7; either TRBD1 or TRBD2 may supply D (6 bases each). The sample consisted of whole blood, taken in connection with sensitization to the hapten diphenylcyclopropenone (DPC). This clonotype was obtained from a woman aged 45-59 years with alopecia areata. Some clones in this sample may be carry-over from other donors' samples. The CDR3 nucleotides read TGTGCCAGCACCTCTTCGGATTTGGGGGGCTGGGGTTACGAGCAGTACTTC. It specifies CASTSSDLGGWGYEQYF.